This TCR beta chain was captured by sequencing in a study of CD8 T cells in Susac syndrome. Trimming left V 0 bases short and J 5 bases short, with 11 bases between. Germline assignment: CDR1 LNHDA and CDR2 SQIVND (reference sequence). The CDR3 runs to 15 residues. Random hexamers primed reverse transcription of roughly 0.45 to 1 ug RNA. The authors amplified TCR beta CDR3 across 54 Vbeta and 13 Jbeta using immunoSEQ multiplex PCR. TCRdb reprocessed the immunoSEQ multiplex PCR reads with MiXCR, giving one entry per CDR3 protein. This table holds roughly 170,000 distinct CDR3 sequences, approximately 93% found once. Sequencing of TCR beta was undertaken in CD8+ and CD4+ T cells derived from blood. Both CD4+ and CD8+ T cells were negatively isolated, and TEMRA cells underwent FACS enrichment.

The source of this sequence is a human donor with multiple sclerosis. Specimen: CD4+ T cells from PBMCs. The V call is TRBV19, the J call TRBJ2-1; D is unresolved. The CDR3 sequence: CASSIDQAGDNEQFF. The CDR3 DNA reads TGTGCCAGTAGTATAGATCAGGCTGGTGACAATGAGCAGTTCTTC.